The T cell receptor beta chain described here comes from a study of metastatic and nonmetastatic thyroid tumors. Study context: Malignant and benign thyroid patients had repertoires compared in peripheral blood and tumor or nodule tissue. Study outcomes and limitations: Malignant thyroid tumors reportedly exceeded benign nodules significantly in TCR beta diversity, with the difference appearing in blood and tumor.

Trimming took 8 bases from V and 7 from J; bases not matched to a gene: 5. This CDR3 has 13 residues. CDR1 and CDR2 from the germline V gene are SEHNR and FQNEAQ (reference sequence). As for this clone: The antigen is undetermined.

All patients were treatment-naive before thyroid surgery. TCRdb re-clonotyped the PCR reads via MiXCR. The sample comprises over 15,000 clones, about 34% of which are singletons, and approximately 17% rests with the top ten. The TCR was taken from a female donor with papillary thyroid cancer or a benign thyroid nodule (not recorded which). Some clones in this sample may be carry-over from other donors' samples. The V and J genes are TRBV7-9 and TRBJ1-4; 9 positions match TRBD1. Sequencing was done on a sample of tumor tissue. The CDR3 nucleotides are TGTGCCAGCGGTGGACAGGGGATTGAAAAACTGTTTTTT. The encoded protein is CASGGQGIEKLFF.